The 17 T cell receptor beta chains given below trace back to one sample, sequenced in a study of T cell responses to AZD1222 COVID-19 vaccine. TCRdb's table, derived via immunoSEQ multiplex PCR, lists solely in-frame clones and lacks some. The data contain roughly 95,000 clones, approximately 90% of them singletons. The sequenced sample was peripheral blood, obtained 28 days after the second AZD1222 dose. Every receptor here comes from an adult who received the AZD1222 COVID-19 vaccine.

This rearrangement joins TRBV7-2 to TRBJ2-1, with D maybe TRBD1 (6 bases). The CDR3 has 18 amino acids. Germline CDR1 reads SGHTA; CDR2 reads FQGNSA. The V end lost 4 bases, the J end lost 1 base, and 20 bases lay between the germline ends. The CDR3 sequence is CASSSRNAGRGSYNEQFF. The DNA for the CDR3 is TGTGCCAGCAGCTCACGCAACGCCGGCAGGGGTTCCTACAATGAGCAGTTCTTC. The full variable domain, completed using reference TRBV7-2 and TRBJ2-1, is GAGVSQSPSNKVTEKGKDVELRCDPISGHTALYWYRQSLGQGLEFLIYFQGNSAPDKSGLPSDRFSAERTGGSVSTLTIQRTQQEDSAVYLCASSSRNAGRGSYNEQFFGPGTRLTVL.

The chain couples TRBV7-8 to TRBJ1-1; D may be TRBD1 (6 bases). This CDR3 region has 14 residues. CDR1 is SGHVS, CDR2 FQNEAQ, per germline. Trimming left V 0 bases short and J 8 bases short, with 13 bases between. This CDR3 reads CASSLASFDREAFF. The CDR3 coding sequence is TGTGCCAGCAGCTTAGCGAGTTTTGACAGGGAAGCTTTCTTT.

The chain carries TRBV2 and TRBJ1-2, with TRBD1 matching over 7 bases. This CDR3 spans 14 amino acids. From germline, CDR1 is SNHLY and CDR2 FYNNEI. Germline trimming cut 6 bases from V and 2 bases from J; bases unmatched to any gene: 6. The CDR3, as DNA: TGTGCCAGCAGAGGGGGCCGACTAAACTATGGCTACACCTTC. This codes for CASRGGRLNYGYTF. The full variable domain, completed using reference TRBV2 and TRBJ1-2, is EPEVTQTPSHQVTQMGQEVILRCVPISNHLYFYWYRQILGQKVEFLVSFYNNEISEKSEIFDDQFSVERPDGSNFTLKIRSTKLEDSAMYFCASRGGRLNYGYTFGSGTRLTVV.

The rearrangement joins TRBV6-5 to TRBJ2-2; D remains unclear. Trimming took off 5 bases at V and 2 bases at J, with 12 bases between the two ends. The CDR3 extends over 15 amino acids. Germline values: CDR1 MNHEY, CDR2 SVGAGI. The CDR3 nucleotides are TGTGCCAGCAGTCCGACACAGCTTAACACCGGGGAGCTGTTTTTT. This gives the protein CASSPTQLNTGELFF.

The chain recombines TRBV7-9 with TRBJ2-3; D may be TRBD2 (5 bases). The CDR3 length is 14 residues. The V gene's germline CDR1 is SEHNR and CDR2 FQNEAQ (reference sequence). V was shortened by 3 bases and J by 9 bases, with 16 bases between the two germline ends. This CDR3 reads CASSFVPDGGTQYF. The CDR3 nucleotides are TGTGCCAGCAGCTTCGTCCCGGACGGAGGCACGCAGTATTTT.

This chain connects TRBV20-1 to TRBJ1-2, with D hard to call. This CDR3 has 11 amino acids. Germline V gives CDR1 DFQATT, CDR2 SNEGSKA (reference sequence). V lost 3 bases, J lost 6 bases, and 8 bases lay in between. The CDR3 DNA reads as TGCAGTGCTAGTCATAGGGATGGCTACACCTTC. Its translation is CSASHRDGYTF.

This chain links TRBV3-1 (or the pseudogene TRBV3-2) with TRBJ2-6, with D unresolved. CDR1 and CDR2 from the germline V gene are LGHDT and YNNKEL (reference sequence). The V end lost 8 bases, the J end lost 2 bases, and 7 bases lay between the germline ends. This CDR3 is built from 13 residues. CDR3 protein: CASSFAGANVLTF. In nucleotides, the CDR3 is TGTGCCAGCTCCTTTGCTGGGGCCAACGTCCTGACTTTC.

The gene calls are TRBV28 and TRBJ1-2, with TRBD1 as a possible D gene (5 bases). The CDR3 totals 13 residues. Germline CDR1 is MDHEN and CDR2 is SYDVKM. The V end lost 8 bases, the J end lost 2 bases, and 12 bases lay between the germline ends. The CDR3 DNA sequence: TGTGCCAGCGTTTATGGGGGGAACTATGGCTACACCTTC. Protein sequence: CASVYGGNYGYTF.

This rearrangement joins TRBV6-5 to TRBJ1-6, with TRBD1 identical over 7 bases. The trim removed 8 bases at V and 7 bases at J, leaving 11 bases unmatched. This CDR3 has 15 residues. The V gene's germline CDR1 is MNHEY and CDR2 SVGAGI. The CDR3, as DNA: TGTGCCAGCTCATCCGCAGGGGGAGGGAATTCACCCCTCCACTTT. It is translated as CASSSAGGGNSPLHF.

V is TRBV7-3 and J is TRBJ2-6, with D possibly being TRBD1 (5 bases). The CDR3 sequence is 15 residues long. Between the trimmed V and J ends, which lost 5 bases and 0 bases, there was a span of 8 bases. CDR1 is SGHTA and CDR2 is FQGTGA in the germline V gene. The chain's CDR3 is CASSEQDSGANVLTF. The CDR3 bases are TGTGCCAGCAGCGAACAGGACTCTGGGGCCAACGTCCTGACTTTC.

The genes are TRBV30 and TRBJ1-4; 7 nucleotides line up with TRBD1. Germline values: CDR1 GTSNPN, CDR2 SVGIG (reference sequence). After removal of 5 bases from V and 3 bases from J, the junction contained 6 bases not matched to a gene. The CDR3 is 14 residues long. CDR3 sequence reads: CAWAKGAANEKLFF. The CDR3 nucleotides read TGTGCCTGGGCAAAGGGGGCAGCTAATGAAAAACTGTTTTTT.

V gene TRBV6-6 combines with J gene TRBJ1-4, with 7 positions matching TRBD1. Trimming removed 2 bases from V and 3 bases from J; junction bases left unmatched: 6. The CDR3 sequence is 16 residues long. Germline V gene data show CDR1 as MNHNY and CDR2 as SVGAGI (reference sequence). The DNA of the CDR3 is TGTGCCAGCAGTTACGGGAGGGGGCAGTCTAATGAAAAACTGTTTTTT. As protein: CASSYGRGQSNEKLFF.

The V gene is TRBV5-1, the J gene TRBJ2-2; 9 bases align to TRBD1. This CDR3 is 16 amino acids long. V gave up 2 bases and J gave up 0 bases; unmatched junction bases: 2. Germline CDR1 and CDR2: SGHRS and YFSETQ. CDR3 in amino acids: CASSFRQGANTGELFF. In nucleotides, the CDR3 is TGCGCCAGCAGCTTCCGACAGGGGGCGAACACCGGGGAGCTGTTTTTT.

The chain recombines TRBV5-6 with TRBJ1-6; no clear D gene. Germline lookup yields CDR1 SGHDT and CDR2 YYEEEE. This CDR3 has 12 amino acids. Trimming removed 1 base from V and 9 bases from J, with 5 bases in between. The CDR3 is CASSLRSSPLHF. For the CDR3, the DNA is TGTGCCAGCAGCTTGAGGAGTTCACCCCTCCACTTT.

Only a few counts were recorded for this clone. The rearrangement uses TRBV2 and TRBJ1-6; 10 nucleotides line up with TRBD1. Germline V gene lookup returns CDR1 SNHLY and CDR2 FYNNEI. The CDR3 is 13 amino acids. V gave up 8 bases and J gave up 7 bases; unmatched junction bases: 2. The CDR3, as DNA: TGTGCCAGCCTGGACAGGGGGAATTCACCCCTCCACTTT. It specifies CASLDRGNSPLHF.

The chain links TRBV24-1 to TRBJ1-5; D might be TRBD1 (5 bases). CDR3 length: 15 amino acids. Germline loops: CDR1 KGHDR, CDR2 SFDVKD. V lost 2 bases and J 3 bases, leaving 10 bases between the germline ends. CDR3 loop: CATSDSGMNNQPQHF. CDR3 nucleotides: TGTGCCACCAGTGATTCAGGGATGAACAATCAGCCCCAGCATTTT.

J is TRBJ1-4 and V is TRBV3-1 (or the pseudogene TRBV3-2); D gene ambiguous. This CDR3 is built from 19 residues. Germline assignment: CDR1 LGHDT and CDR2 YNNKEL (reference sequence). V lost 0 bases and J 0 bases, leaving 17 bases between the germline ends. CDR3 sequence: CASSQEKAGIDATNEKLFF. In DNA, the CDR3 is TGTGCCAGCAGCCAAGAAAAGGCAGGTATAGATGCAACTAATGAAAAACTGTTTTTT.